These T cell receptor beta chains were read from a single sample in a study of blood T cell repertoires in COVID-19. Sequencing was performed with immunoSEQ multiplex PCR; in TCRdb, only in-frame clones are kept and a portion is missing. This repertoire shows about 130,000 clones, over 70% found once; its top ten account for under 4.5%. The sample was peripheral blood. These receptors originate from a woman between 45 and 65 years old with acute or convalescent COVID-19. CDR3s include the opening cysteine and the closing phenylalanine or tryptophan. Each record gives: D gene, clone size, V gene, J gene, CDR3 protein, CDR3 DNA. The D gene is left open where the match is weak. A clone size is listed for some rows: how often the clone was seen (once, few, many), or a class if it is expanded.

TRBD2,NA,TRBV7-3,TRBJ2-1,CASSLTGTSVYNEQFF,TGTGCCAGCAGCTTAACGGGGACTAGCGTCTACAATGAGCAGTTCTTC
NA,NA,TRBV19,TRBJ1-1,CASSIGQNEAFF,TGTGCCAGTAGTATAGGACAGAATGAAGCTTTCTTT
TRBD1,NA,TRBV6-5,TRBJ1-1,CASRLGQAGGTEAFF,TGTGCCAGCAGGCTGGGACAGGCAGGCGGCACTGAAGCTTTCTTT
TRBD1,NA,TRBV6-5,TRBJ1-1,CASRPQGSTTEAFF,TGTGCCAGCAGACCACAGGGGAGTACCACTGAAGCTTTCTTT
TRBD2,once,TRBV30,TRBJ2-5,CAWRVSGGARGETQYF,TGTGCCTGGAGGGTAAGCGGGGGGGCCAGAGGAGAGACCCAGTACTTC
NA,NA,TRBV12-5,TRBJ2-7,CASAGPQAYEQYF,TGTGCTAGTGCCGGCCCCCAGGCCTACGAGCAGTACTTC
NA,few,TRBV9,TRBJ1-6,CASSVGSGVGSPLHF,TGTGCCAGCAGCGTAGGTTCAGGGGTTGGTTCACCCCTCCACTTT
NA,once,TRBV9,TRBJ1-3,CASSVGLNTIYF,TGTGCCAGCAGCGTAGGACTAAACACCATATATTTT
NA,NA,TRBV3-1/TRBV3-2,TRBJ1-1,CASSQAQVGTEAFF,TGTGCCAGCAGCCAAGCTCAGGTTGGAACTGAAGCTTTCTTT
NA,NA,TRBV11-3,TRBJ2-1,CASSLEAGVSNEQFF,TGTGCCAGCAGCTTAGAGGCAGGGGTATCCAATGAGCAGTTCTTC
NA,NA,TRBV3-1/TRBV3-2,TRBJ2-1,CASSYGDWGVDEQFF,TGTGCCAGCAGCTATGGGGACTGGGGCGTAGATGAGCAGTTCTTC
NA,NA,TRBV10-3,TRBJ1-5,CAISERQGNQPQHF,TGTGCCATCAGTGAGAGGCAGGGGAATCAGCCCCAGCATTTT
TRBD1,NA,TRBV29-1,TRBJ1-5,CSVVTTGTGTNQPQHF,TGCAGCGTTGTTACCACCGGGACAGGTACCAATCAGCCCCAGCATTTT
TRBD2,NA,TRBV6-6,TRBJ2-2,CASSPPGTSGSFGGELFF,TGTGCCAGCAGTCCCCCCGGGACTAGCGGGAGTTTTGGAGGGGAGCTGTTTTTT
TRBD2,NA,TRBV28,TRBJ2-1,CASSFGGGVNEQFF,TGTGCCAGCAGTTTTGGGGGAGGGGTCAATGAGCAGTTCTTC
NA,NA,TRBV7-9,TRBJ1-5,CASSPGEGSNQPQHF,TGTGCCAGCAGCCCGGGGGAGGGAAGCAATCAGCCCCAGCATTTT
TRBD2,once,TRBV9,TRBJ2-3,CASSDDPREGETDTQYF,TGTGCCAGCAGCGACGACCCGCGGGAGGGCGAGACAGATACGCAGTATTTT
NA,NA,TRBV5-6,TRBJ1-2,CASSRGGGYGYTF,TGTGCCAGCAGCCGAGGAGGCGGCTATGGCTACACCTTC
TRBD1,NA,TRBV5-8,TRBJ1-5,CASSDRQGRGQPQHF,TGTGCCAGCAGTGATCGACAGGGAAGAGGTCAGCCCCAGCATTTT
TRBD2,NA,TRBV16,TRBJ2-1,CASSQSGGRAYNEQFF,TGTGCCAGCAGCCAATCGGGCGGGAGAGCCTACAATGAGCAGTTCTTC